This TCR beta chain was captured in a study of blood T cell repertoires in COVID-19. For the study at large: From T cells, B-cell-depleted T cells, or PBMCs came the material, which was cDNA or gDNA.

The length of the CDR3 is 18 residues. The junction had 13 bases not matched to a gene; V was cut back by 4 bases and J by 8 bases. Germline CDR1 SGHNT, CDR2 YYREEE (reference sequence). Original methodology: The assay estimated nucleated cells by amplifying reference gene primers. Here immunoSEQ multiplex PCR was the method, and the copy in TCRdb shows in-frame clones only, minus some. D and trimming were read from the DNA, whereas the V and J calls and clone size are those reported in that table. The sample has approximately 320,000 clones; 85% are singletons. Input material: peripheral blood. This TCR came from a human donor in a cohort sampled during active COVID-19. The chain recombines TRBV5-4 with TRBJ2-1; 15 nucleotides agree with TRBD2. CDR3 amino acids: CASSLGTSGGPKGDEQFF. The CDR3 DNA sequence: TGTGCCAGCAGCCTCGGGACTAGCGGGGGGCCTAAGGGGGATGAGCAGTTCTTC.